The 13 T cell receptor beta chains below all came from one sample that was sequenced in a study of neurological immune-mediated disorders. TCRdb redid the calling of the 5' RACE reads with MiXCR, one entry per CDR3 protein. The sample records 50,000 to 70,000 distinct CDR3 sequences, roughly 4.5% being singletons. Sequenced: PBMCs. These receptors originate from a man aged 30 to 45 with multiple sclerosis.

This chain joins TRBV10-2 and TRBJ1-1, with 7 bases that match TRBD1. The trim removed 3 bases at V and 4 bases at J, leaving 11 bases unmatched. This CDR3 comprises 16 residues. Germline V CDR1 and CDR2: WSHSY, SAAADI. The CDR3 coding sequence is TGCGCCAGCAGTGACCTTAGTCTGCCAGGGGGCACTGAAGCTTTCTTT. Translation gives CASSDLSLPGGTEAFF.

There are many counts of this clonotype. The genes are TRBV20-1 and TRBJ1-2; D not resolved. V was pared by 6 bases and J by 8 bases, with 19 bases between. CDR1 is DFQATT, CDR2 SNEGSKA, per germline (reference sequence). This CDR3 has 13 residues. Written as DNA, the CDR3 is TGCAGTGCGAGAAGGGATAACTATGAGGGCTACACCTTC. This encodes CSARRDNYEGYTF.

This clonotype was recorded at least ten times. The V and J genes are TRBV5-1 and TRBJ2-1, with 8 bases aligning to TRBD2. The CDR3 covers 14 residues. The V segment lost 5 bases and the J segment 1 base; nucleotides outside the gene matches: 2. The germline gives CDR1 SGHRS, CDR2 YFSETQ. The CDR3 DNA reads TGCGCCAGCAGGGCGGGGGGTTCCTACAATGAGCAGTTCTTC. It specifies CASRAGGSYNEQFF.

In its sample, this clonotype was seen many times. The CDR3 bases are TGCAGTGCTAGAACTAATACAGGGAATGAGCAGTTCTTC. Residues: CSARTNTGNEQFF. This chain joins TRBV20-1 and TRBJ2-1, with D possibly TRBD1 on 6 matching bases. Germline-derived CDR1 and CDR2 are DFQATT and SNEGSKA (reference sequence). This CDR3 has 13 amino acids. The V gene lost 2 bases and the J gene lost 7 bases, with 12 bases spanning the gap.

This clonotype came up many times. The rearrangement links TRBV7-8 to TRBJ1-3, with a tentative D call TRBD1 (6 bases). The CDR3 covers 15 residues. In germline, CDR1 is SGHVS, CDR2 FQNEAQ. Trimming left V 4 bases short and J 2 bases short, with 12 bases between. CDR3 loop: CASSSRGGAGNTIYF. The CDR3 region has the DNA TGTGCCAGCAGCTCTCGAGGGGGGGCTGGAAACACCATATATTTT.

The chain carries TRBV10-1 and TRBJ2-1, with TRBD1 as a possible D gene (5 bases). Trimming removed 3 bases at V and 12 bases at J, with 15 bases between. Germline assignment: CDR1 WNHNN and CDR2 SYGVQD (reference sequence). The CDR3 totals 13 residues. The CDR3 region is CASSERVFRGQFF. CDR3 in DNA: TGCGCCAGCAGTGAAAGGGTTTTTAGGGGGCAGTTCTTC.

This clonotype was observed at least ten times. This sequence joins TRBV9 and TRBJ1-2, with D perhaps matching TRBD1 (5 bases). V was clipped by 3 bases and J by 1 base, with 13 bases between them. The CDR3 covers 15 residues. Germline values: CDR1 SGDLS, CDR2 YYNGEE. CDR3 nucleotide sequence: TGTGCCAGCAGCGCCAGGGTAGGGTTTAACTATGGCTACACCTTC. Translated, it gives CASSARVGFNYGYTF.

This clonotype was detected ten times or more. V gene TRBV7-9 combines with J gene TRBJ1-1, with D possibly being TRBD1 (5 bases). Between the trimmed V and J ends, which lost 5 bases and 0 bases, there was a span of 16 bases. This CDR3 is 16 amino acids long. Germline CDR1 and CDR2: SEHNR and FQNEAQ (reference sequence). The DNA for the CDR3 is TGTGCCAGCAGCCAGCCGTGGGGGACCATGAACACTGAAGCTTTCTTT. This encodes CASSQPWGTMNTEAFF.

The rearrangement links TRBV20-1 to TRBJ1-2; D might be TRBD1 (6 bases). Looked up from germline, CDR1 is DFQATT and CDR2 is SNEGSKA (reference sequence). The V end was cut by 4 bases, the J end by 4 bases, with 13 bases between. The CDR3 consists of 13 residues. CDR3 DNA: TGCAGTGCTACGTCACAGGGAATCTATGGCTACACCTTC. Its translation is CSATSQGIYGYTF.

Remarks on this clonotype: One end of the junction does not line up with germline, which may come from a read error. The V and J genes are TRBV29-1 and TRBJ2-2; weak D call: TRBD2 (5 bases). Germline loops: CDR1 SQVTM, CDR2 ANQGSEA. This CDR3 is 12 amino acids long. CDR3 amino acids: CSVEGGPGELFF. The CDR3 bases are TGCAGCGTCGAAGGAGGTCCCGGGGAGCTGTTTTTT.

This clonotype was seen many times. The chain carries TRBV20-1 and TRBJ2-1; 7 nucleotides align to TRBD1. The ends lost 0 bases at V and 1 base at J; junction bases unmatched: 6. This CDR3 spans 16 amino acids. Per the germline V gene, CDR1 is DFQATT and CDR2 is SNEGSKA (reference sequence). The CDR3 protein is CSARDIGRGSYNEQFF. CDR3 sequence (DNA): TGCAGTGCTAGAGATATCGGCAGGGGGTCCTACAATGAGCAGTTCTTC.

This clonotype was counted at least ten times. The V call is TRBV20-1, the J call TRBJ1-6; D may be TRBD1 (6 bases). Germline CDR1 and CDR2: DFQATT and SNEGSKA (reference sequence). The CDR3 loop spans 17 amino acids. V dropped 6 bases and J dropped 7 bases, with 25 bases sitting between them. CDR3 nucleotide sequence: TGCAGTGCCCGATACAATACTTACAGGGAAAGAAATTCACCCCTCCACTTT. Its translation: CSARYNTYRERNSPLHF.

This clonotype has a handful of counts. This chain connects TRBV10-3 to TRBJ1-3; weak D call: TRBD1 (6 bases). The V end was cut by 6 bases, the J end by 0 bases, with 9 bases between. Per the germline V gene, CDR1 is ENHRY and CDR2 is SYGVKD. There are 14 residues in the CDR3. This chain's CDR3 is CAIRPGDSGNTIYF. The CDR3 DNA is TGTGCCATCAGGCCAGGGGACTCTGGAAACACCATATATTTT.